The 9 T cell receptor beta chains in this list originate from one sample, sequenced in a study of T cell repertoires in cytomegalovirus infection. MiXCR was run by TCRdb on the reads, yielding one entry per CDR3 protein. The sample carries some 450,000 distinct CDR3 sequences, approximately 32% recorded once. Sequencing used PBMCs. The receptors were sampled from a human donor in good health (CMV status not recorded). Some clones in this sample may be carry-over from other donors' samples.

A note on this clonotype: A read error is likely, as this CDR3 ends without the conserved phenylalanine or tryptophan. This sequence joins TRBV7-2 and TRBJ1-2, with a tentative D call TRBD1 (6 bases). The CDR3 has 15 amino acids. Germline CDR1 reads SGHTA; CDR2 reads FQGNSA. Trimming took off 7 bases at V and 0 bases at J, with 15 bases between the two ends. CDR3 protein: CASIPGQGPNYGYTV. CDR3 nucleotides: TGTGCCAGCATCCCGGGACAAGGGCCTAACTATGGCTACACCGTC.

This clonotype showed up just a few times. The CDR3 protein is CASSLGTVDVYTF. Written as DNA, the CDR3 is TGTGCCAGCAGCTTAGGGACAGTGGATGTCTACACCTTC. The chain couples TRBV7-2 to TRBJ1-2; D possibly corresponds to TRBD1 (6 bases). Germline CDR1 reads SGHTA; CDR2 reads FQGNSA. This CDR3 is 13 amino acids long. V lost 1 base, J lost 10 bases, and 13 bases lay in between.

CDR3: CASRRDRGLGEAFF. CDR3 DNA: TGTGCCAGCAGGAGGGACAGGGGCTTAGGGGAAGCTTTCTTT. The genes are TRBV7-3 and TRBJ1-1, with 10 nucleotides matching TRBD1. The CDR3 sequence is 14 residues long. V lost 6 bases to trimming and J lost 8 bases; unmatched junction nucleotides: 9. The V gene's germline CDR1 is SGHTA and CDR2 FQGTGA.

V is TRBV20-1 and J is TRBJ1-6; D possibly corresponds to TRBD1 (5 bases). This CDR3 contains 18 residues. Germline V gives CDR1 DFQATT, CDR2 SNEGSKA (reference sequence). Trimming cost V 0 bases and J 0 bases, with 15 bases left between them. CDR3 sequence (DNA): TGCAGTGCTAGAGATAACCACGGGGGGAGCTCCTATAATTCACCCCTCCACTTT. Protein product: CSARDNHGGSSYNSPLHF.

This clonotype has more than one count but fewer than ten. This chain links TRBV6-2 or TRBV6-3 with TRBJ1-2, with 7 bases fitting TRBD1. The CDR3 sequence is 17 residues long. The J segment lost 3 bases and the V segment lost 7 bases, leaving 17 bases of the junction unmatched. Germline V CDR1 and CDR2: MNHEY, SVGEGT. The CDR3 loop reads CASTDDRERGAYYGYTF. DNA of the CDR3: TGTGCCAGCACCGACGACAGGGAAAGAGGGGCCTACTATGGCTACACCTTC.

This clonotype was seen a handful of times. The rearrangement uses TRBV28 and TRBJ2-6; a weak D match, TRBD1 (6 bases). Germline V CDR1 and CDR2: MDHEN, SYDVKM. The CDR3 consists of 16 residues. V was trimmed by 5 bases and J by 1 base, leaving 12 bases between them. The CDR3: CASSPPQGSGANVLTF. The CDR3 DNA follows: TGTGCCAGCAGTCCCCCACAGGGATCTGGGGCCAACGTCCTGACTTTC.

This clonotype was seen a few times. The chain recombines TRBV3-1 with TRBJ2-2, with D unclear. The V gene lost 1 base and the J gene lost 6 bases, with 18 bases spanning the gap. The CDR3 is made up of 17 amino acids. The germline CDR1 and CDR2 sequences are LGHDT and YNNKEL (reference sequence). CDR3: CASSQVEGLPFPGELFF. The CDR3 nucleotides read TGTGCCAGCAGCCAAGTGGAAGGATTACCTTTCCCCGGGGAGCTGTTTTTT. The whole variable domain, filled in from reference TRBV3-1 and TRBJ2-2, reads DTAVSQTPKYLVTQMGNDKSIKCEQNLGHDTMYWYKQDSKKFLKIMFSYNNKELIINETVPNRFSPKSPDKAHLNLHINSLELGDSAVYFCASSQVEGLPFPGELFFGEGSRLTVL.

There are a few counts of this clonotype. This chain connects TRBV27 to TRBJ1-2, with 12 bases aligning to TRBD1. This CDR3 region has 13 residues. The V and J ends lost 6 bases and 12 bases, in that order; junction bases with no gene match: 8. Germline CDR1 MNHEY, CDR2 SMNVEV (reference sequence). CDR3 nucleotides: TGTGCCAGCAGGCCCCCGGGACAGGGGGCAAACACCTTC. Encoded protein: CASRPPGQGANTF.

This clonotype was seen many times. The chain has TRBV4-1 and TRBJ2-5, with 9 bases identical to TRBD2. The CDR3 sequence is 16 residues long. V shed 3 bases, J shed 1 base, and the junction held 6 bases outside the gene matches. The germline V gene has CDR1 MGHRA and CDR2 YSYEKL. CDR3 in DNA: TGCGCCAGCAGCCAGAGCGGGGGGCCCTCCCAAGAGACCCAGTACTTC. Translated, it gives CASSQSGGPSQETQYF.